A selection of T cell receptor beta chains follows, all from one sample in a study of PD-1 blockade in mismatch repair-deficient tumors. The repertoire was sequenced with immunoSEQ multiplex PCR; TCRdb's copy has only in-frame clones and lacks some. The sample includes roughly 110,000 clones, 60% to 85% seen only once; the top ten take about 5.1%. Sequencing used peripheral blood, obtained 60 to 65 weeks after starting pembrolizumab. The receptors come from an adult with mismatch repair-deficient cancer. CDR3s include the opening cysteine and the closing phenylalanine or tryptophan. The D gene is left open where the match is weak. Clone size is stated in some rows and not others, as once, few, many or a class when expanded.

>TRBJ2-7|once|-|TRBV29-1
CSVGPQGSKGEQYF
TGCAGCGTGGGTCCTCAGGGGTCAAAGGGAGAGCAGTACTTC
>TRBJ1-4|-|-|TRBV11-3
CASSLEYRTTF
TGTGCCAGCAGCTTAGAGTATAGAACCACATTT
>TRBJ2-5|once|TRBD2|TRBV23-1
CASSRLHGTSGRANWTQYF
TGCGCCAGCAGTCGCCTACACGGGACTAGCGGGAGGGCTAATTGGACCCAGTACTTC
>TRBJ1-1|-|TRBD1|TRBV9
CASSGGTGGNTEAFF
TGTGCCAGCAGCGGGGGGACAGGGGGCAACACTGAAGCTTTCTTT
>TRBJ1-5|-|-|TRBV5-4
CASSLSFGVNNQPQHF
TGTGCCAGCAGCCTGTCTTTCGGGGTTAACAATCAGCCCCAGCATTTT
>TRBJ2-1|-|-|TRBV5-6
CASSPGRYNEQFF
TGTGCCAGCAGCCCGGGTCGTTACAATGAGCAGTTCTTC
>TRBJ2-5|-|-|TRBV5-5
CASSPKGTREETQYF
TGTGCCAGCAGCCCTAAGGGGACGCGAGAAGAGACCCAGTACTTC
>TRBJ1-1|-|TRBD1|TRBV19
CASRPGTGANTEAFF
TGTGCCAGTAGACCTGGGACAGGGGCGAACACTGAAGCTTTCTTT
>TRBJ2-3|once|TRBD2|TRBV27
CASTPLYVSGVVDTQYF
TGTGCCAGCACCCCTCTGTATGTGAGCGGGGTGGTAGATACGCAGTATTTT
>TRBJ2-7|-|TRBD1|TRBV29-1
CSGRPGTGIGTLEQYF
TGCAGCGGCCGGCCCGGGACAGGGATTGGTACCCTCGAGCAGTACTTC
>TRBJ2-3|-|TRBD1|TRBV7-3
CASSRIGGPDTQYF
TGTGCCAGCAGCAGAATAGGGGGCCCAGATACGCAGTATTTT
>TRBJ2-1|-|TRBD2|TRBV29-1
CSVDRGGEQFF
TGCAGCGTGGATCGGGGGGGTGAGCAGTTCTTC
>TRBJ2-5|-|TRBD2|TRBV14
CASSRTSGIQETQYF
TGTGCCAGCAGCCGGACTAGCGGGATCCAAGAGACCCAGTACTTC
>TRBJ2-7|medium-sized|-|TRBV5-1
CASSLSGGTSYEQYF
TGCGCCAGCAGCTTAAGTGGGGGAACCTCCTACGAGCAGTACTTC
>TRBJ1-2|-|-|TRBV11-2
CASHPGYTPGPANYGYTF
TGTGCCAGCCACCCCGGGTACACTCCTGGGCCCGCTAACTATGGCTACACCTTC
>TRBJ2-7|-|TRBD2|TRBV11-2
CASSLAWDYERWTISEQYF
TGTGCCAGCAGCTTAGCTTGGGACTATGAGCGATGGACTATAAGTGAGCAGTACTTC
>TRBJ2-3|-|-|TRBV13
CASSFDRDGHKYF
TGTGCCAGCAGTTTTGACCGGGACGGACACAAGTATTTT
>TRBJ2-7|-|-|TRBV4-1
CASSGIAEGSYEQYF
TGCGCCAGCAGCGGAATCGCGGAAGGCTCCTACGAGCAGTACTTC
>TRBJ2-1|-|TRBD2|TRBV7-3
CASSLVAGDNEQFF
TGTGCCAGCAGCTTAGTAGCGGGTGACAATGAGCAGTTCTTC
>TRBJ2-3|-|TRBD1|TRBV10-3
CAISPGQDTDTQYF
TGTGCCATCAGTCCGGGACAGGACACAGATACGCAGTATTTT
>TRBJ1-4|-|-|TRBV7-9
CASSLYPTGNKDEKLFF
TGTGCCAGCAGCTTATACCCGACAGGAAACAAGGACGAAAAACTGTTTTTT
>TRBJ2-7|-|TRBD2|TRBV29-1
CSVEGTSGTQNSYEQYF
TGCAGCGTTGAAGGGACTAGCGGGACTCAAAACTCCTACGAGCAGTACTTC
>TRBJ2-7|-|TRBD2|TRBV7-9
CASSREGLAIPEQYF
TGTGCCAGCAGCAGGGAGGGACTAGCTATTCCCGAGCAGTACTTC
>TRBJ1-5|-|-|TRBV7-2
CASSVGENQPQHF
TGTGCCAGCAGCGTGGGGGAGAATCAGCCCCAGCATTTT
>TRBJ2-3|-|-|TRBV7-6
CASSPRAGTDTQYF
TGTGCCAGCAGCCCCCGGGCTGGCACAGATACGCAGTATTTT
>TRBJ2-7|-|-|TRBV5-1
CASSFDTLGLGAHEQYF
TGCGCCAGCAGCTTCGACACCCTTGGACTGGGGGCCCACGAGCAGTACTTC
>TRBJ2-1|-|TRBD2|TRBV6-6
CASSQLAGNEQFF
TGTGCCAGCAGTCAACTAGCGGGAAATGAGCAGTTCTTC